Following are 16 T cell receptor beta chains from one sample sequenced in a study of shared clonotypes between healthy human individuals. Sequenced by immunoSEQ multiplex PCR; TCRdb stores in-frame clones only, minus some. The repertoire holds around 700,000 clones, with less than 80% as singletons. The sample comprised memory CD4+ T cells sorted from blood. As for subset: CD45RA-negative fraction. All receptors come from a woman in her thirties in good health.

The gene calls are TRBV7-9 and TRBJ2-5; D not resolved. Germline assignment: CDR1 SEHNR and CDR2 FQNEAQ (reference sequence). The V end lost 1 base, the J end lost 7 bases, and 10 bases lay between the germline ends. This CDR3 is 13 amino acids long. The CDR3, as DNA: TGTGCCAGCAGCTTAGGTCGGTGGGGGACCCAGTACTTC. This translates into CASSLGRWGTQYF.

The V and J genes are TRBV7-9 and TRBJ1-5; D unresolved. The V gene lost 2 bases and the J gene lost 2 bases, with 7 bases spanning the gap. Per the germline V gene, CDR1 is SEHNR and CDR2 is FQNEAQ (reference sequence). The CDR3 contains 14 residues. The chain's CDR3 is CASSLSGGNQPQHF. DNA for the CDR3: TGTGCCAGCAGCTTATCTGGTGGCAATCAGCCCCAGCATTTT.

CDR3 bases: TGTGCCAGCAGCCCTCTCGGACAGGCTAGCAATCAGCCCCAGCATTTT. Protein: CASSPLGQASNQPQHF. The J gene is TRBJ1-5, the V gene TRBV27, with 7 bases that match TRBD1. Germline assignment: CDR1 MNHEY and CDR2 SMNVEV (reference sequence). The CDR3 covers 16 residues. V shed 6 bases and J 0 bases; nucleotides not matched to a gene: 8.

The V and J genes are TRBV5-1 and TRBJ1-1, with 7 bases matching TRBD1. The V segment lost 4 bases and the J segment 1 base; nucleotides outside the gene matches: 4. Germline V gene data show CDR1 as SGHRS and CDR2 as YFSETQ. The length of the CDR3 is 14 residues. The CDR3 reads CASSGSGGNTEAFF. In nucleotides, the CDR3 is TGCGCCAGCAGCGGGTCAGGGGGGAACACTGAAGCTTTCTTT.

This clone appeared a single time. The chain joins TRBV28 to TRBJ1-1, with D unclear. Per the germline V gene, CDR1 is MDHEN and CDR2 is SYDVKM. CDR3 length: 14 residues. V dropped 2 bases and J dropped 1 base, with 8 bases sitting between them. CDR3 sequence reads: CASSLLGRNTEAFF. The CDR3 DNA is TGTGCCAGCAGTTTACTGGGAAGGAACACTGAAGCTTTCTTT.

This clone was detected only once. The chain carries TRBV6-5 and TRBJ2-4, with D unresolved. Germline CDR1 is MNHEY and CDR2 is SVGAGI. V lost 0 bases, J lost 0 bases, and 9 bases lay in between. The CDR3 consists of 16 residues. CDR3 sequence reads: CASSYSNTAAKNIQYF. The CDR3 nucleotides are TGTGCCAGCAGTTACTCGAATACGGCAGCCAAAAACATTCAGTACTTC.

The chain couples TRBV6-5 to TRBJ1-5; TRBD1 matches at 7 bases. Per germline, CDR1 MNHEY and CDR2 SVGAGI. The CDR3 totals 15 residues. V was pared by 6 bases and J by 5 bases, with 10 bases of the junction left unmatched. CDR3 region: CASRRKGAGDQPQHF. As DNA, the CDR3 is TGTGCCAGCAGGCGAAAGGGGGCCGGGGATCAGCCCCAGCATTTT.

This chain links TRBV5-1 with TRBJ2-3; no definite D call. Trimming removed 0 bases at V and 1 base at J, with 9 bases between. CDR3 length: 15 residues. Germline V gene sequence: CDR1 SGHRS, CDR2 YFSETQ. This chain's CDR3 is CASSLDVGGTDTQYF. The CDR3 DNA reads TGCGCCAGCAGCTTGGACGTGGGTGGCACAGATACGCAGTATTTT.

This clone has only one observation. The V call is TRBV16, the J call TRBJ2-7; 7 nucleotides align to TRBD2. The V gene end was trimmed by 6 bases and the J gene end by 3 bases; junction bases not matched to a gene: 11. The CDR3 runs to 15 residues. Germline-derived CDR1 and CDR2 are KGHSY and FQNENV. The CDR3 DNA sequence: TGTGCCAGCAGTCCTTCGGACCCGGGAGGCTACGAGCAGTACTTC. As protein: CASSPSDPGGYEQYF. The full variable domain, with the rest looked up from reference TRBV16 and TRBJ2-7, is GEEVAQTPKHLVRGEGQKAKLYCAPIKGHSYVFWYQQVLKNEFKFLISFQNENVFDETGMPKERFSAKCLPNSPCSLEIQATKLEDSAVYFCASSPSDPGGYEQYFGPGTRLTVT.

In its sample, this clone was seen once. The rearrangement links TRBV19 to TRBJ2-2; TRBD1 agrees at 11 bases. CDR1 is LNHDA and CDR2 is SQIVND in the germline V gene (reference sequence). The CDR3 consists of 15 residues. The V segment lost 5 bases and the J segment 6 bases; nucleotides outside the gene matches: 5. CDR3 protein: CASSPGQGAAGELFF. CDR3 bases: TGTGCCAGTAGTCCCGGACAGGGGGCTGCCGGGGAGCTGTTTTTT.

V gene TRBV27 combines with J gene TRBJ1-4; TRBD1 matches 8 bases. Trimming removed 3 bases from V and 7 bases from J; junction bases left unmatched: 13. Per the germline V gene, CDR1 is MNHEY and CDR2 is SMNVEV (reference sequence). The CDR3 is 17 amino acids. CDR3 DNA: TGTGCCAGCAGTTTTCGCCACCCCTCAGGGGGCGGTGAAAAACTGTTTTTT. Amino acids: CASSFRHPSGGGEKLFF.

The CDR3 here is CASSFTGTVQYQPQHF. CDR3 bases: TGTGCCAGCAGCTTTACCGGGACAGTGCAATATCAGCCCCAGCATTTT. The gene calls are TRBV11-2 and TRBJ1-5, with 7 positions matching TRBD1. V trimming: 3 bases; J trimming: 5 bases; junction bases outside the gene matches: 10. CDR1 and CDR2 (germline): SGHAT, FQNNGV. The CDR3 spans 16 residues.

The gene calls are TRBV25-1 and TRBJ2-1, with 9 positions matching TRBD2. There are 18 residues in the CDR3. Germline V gene lookup returns CDR1 MGHDK and CDR2 SYGVNS. J gave up 0 bases and V 4 bases, and 10 bases lay outside the gene matches. Here the CDR3 DNA reads TGTGCCAGCAGTGGAGCAGCGGGAGGCCTGAGCTCCTACAATGAGCAGTTCTTC. This sequence encodes CASSGAAGGLSSYNEQFF.

This clone was observed a single time. At one end, the junction sequence differs from germline, possibly due to a read error. The chain uses TRBV6-4 and TRBJ2-3; no firm D call. This CDR3 comprises 11 residues. CDR1 is MRHNA and CDR2 is SNTAGT in the germline V gene. CDR3 amino acids: CASSSSSHPSF. Here the CDR3 DNA reads TGTGCCAGCAGTAGTAGCTCGCACCCGTCTTTT.

This clone was detected only once. The gene calls are TRBV28 and TRBJ1-5, with D possibly TRBD1 on 5 matching bases. V lost 5 bases and J lost 3, with 11 bases in between. Per the germline V gene, CDR1 is MDHEN and CDR2 is SYDVKM. The CDR3 has 14 amino acids. Here the CDR3 reads CASSGHEFNQPQHF. Written as DNA, the CDR3 is TGTGCCAGCAGTGGACACGAATTCAATCAGCCCCAGCATTTT.

The CDR3 DNA reads TGTGCCAGCAGCTTCTTCGGGGGAATGATAGATACGCAGTATTTT. Amino acid sequence: CASSFFGGMIDTQYF. The chain employs TRBV5-6 and TRBJ2-3; a weak D match, TRBD2 (6 bases). Trimming shortened V by 2 bases and J by 5 bases, and 15 bases separated the two germline ends. Germline V CDR1 and CDR2: SGHDT, YYEEEE. The CDR3 is 15 amino acids.